The 30 T cell receptor beta chains reported below all come from one sample, sequenced in a study of vaccination and CD4 T cells after COVID-19. Sample treatment: 10-day PBMC culture with coronavirus spike peptide pools or control peptides (ViraFEST assay). Gathered ahead of the COVID-19 pandemic (2011-2018) were the CD4+ T cells of the unexposed donor. The antigens these receptors bind are not known. Sequenced with the Oncomine TCR Beta short-read assay was DNA taken from cultured CD4+ T cells. After culture, CD4+ T cells served as the source for genomic DNA extraction. TCRdb reprocessed the PCR reads with MiXCR, giving one entry per CDR3 protein. The table records 9,500 to 12,000 distinct CDR3 sequences, 30% to 45% of them present only once. Sequencing was done on a sample of CD4+ T cells from blood, cultured in vitro. These TCRs come from a human donor in good health.

The chain recombines TRBV19 with TRBJ1-2, with 10 bases matching TRBD1. In germline, CDR1 is LNHDA, CDR2 SQIVND (reference sequence). There are 13 residues in the CDR3. With V trimmed by 3 bases and J by 8 bases, 3 bases remained unmatched. CDR3 in amino acids: CASSMGQGYGYTF. The CDR3 bases are TGTGCCAGTAGTATGGGACAGGGGTACGGCTACACCTTC.

The chain is built from TRBV20-1 and TRBJ2-1; 9 bases line up with TRBD1. V dropped 1 base and J dropped 8; count of bases not matched to a gene: 9. The germline V gene has CDR1 DFQATT and CDR2 SNEGSKA (reference sequence). The CDR3 totals 15 residues. The CDR3 loop reads CSARGGTGRLDEQFF. CDR3 bases: TGCAGTGCTAGAGGAGGGACAGGGAGGCTCGATGAGCAGTTCTTC.

V and J are TRBV7-2 and TRBJ2-5; 13 bases fit TRBD2. This CDR3 comprises 16 residues. V gave up 4 bases and J gave up 5 bases; unmatched junction bases: 7. Germline CDR1 and CDR2: SGHTA and FQGNSA. Here the CDR3 DNA reads TGTGCCAGCAGCTCCGGGACTAGCGGGACCAGGGAGACCCAGTACTTC. Translated, it gives CASSSGTSGTRETQYF.

This chain's CDR3 is CASRRTSGRIAGELFF. Written as DNA, the CDR3 is TGTGCCAGCAGGCGGACTAGCGGGAGAATCGCGGGGGAGCTGTTTTTT. V usage is TRBV6-1 and J usage is TRBJ2-2; TRBD2 aligns across 13 bases. The germline gives CDR1 MNHNS, CDR2 SASEGT. The CDR3 is 16 residues long. Trimming at V came to 6 bases and at J to 8 bases, leaving 9 bases not matched to a gene.

The rearrangement joins TRBV15 to TRBJ1-1; 8 bases match TRBD1. The CDR3 sequence is 16 residues long. The V gene end was trimmed by 1 base and the J gene end by 2 bases; junction bases not matched to a gene: 6. The germline CDR1 and CDR2 sequences are LNHNV and YYDKDF (reference sequence). The CDR3 DNA is TGTGCCACCAGCAGAGGCAGGGGGCGTTTAAACACTGAAGCTTTCTTT. Translated, it gives CATSRGRGRLNTEAFF.

V is TRBV12-3 or TRBV12-4 and J is TRBJ2-5; TRBD1 aligns across 8 bases. With 7 bases clipped from V and 4 bases from J, the junction kept 2 bases outside the gene matches. This CDR3 contains 12 residues. The CDR3 bases are TGTGCCAGCACCGACAGGGGAGAGACCCAGTACTTC. Translated: CASTDRGETQYF.

This clonotype was recorded a few times. This sequence joins TRBV6-5 and TRBJ2-7; D not resolved. The CDR3 spans 15 residues. The germline V and J ends were trimmed by 2 bases and 1 base, with 12 bases remaining between them. Germline V gene sequence: CDR1 MNHEY, CDR2 SVGAGI. CDR3 nucleotide sequence: TGTGCCAGCAGTTACGGCTGGATATTTTCCTACGAGCAGTACTTC. Amino acids: CASSYGWIFSYEQYF.

This clonotype was counted a few times. The genes are TRBV7-2 and TRBJ2-7; 11 bases are shared with TRBD1. In germline, CDR1 is SGHTA, CDR2 FQGNSA. The CDR3 is 16 residues long. V lost 3 bases and J lost 1; bases outside the gene matches: 5. CDR3 sequence (DNA): TGTGCCAGCAGCTTCGGGACAGGGGGACAATCCTACGAGCAGTACTTC. Amino acid sequence: CASSFGTGGQSYEQYF. The whole variable domain, filled in from reference TRBV7-2 and TRBJ2-7, reads GAGVSQSPSNKVTEKGKDVELRCDPISGHTALYWYRQSLGQGLEFLIYFQGNSAPDKSGLPSDRFSAERTGGSVSTLTIQRTQQEDSAVYLCASSFGTGGQSYEQYFGPGTRLTVT.

This clonotype was observed a few times. CDR3 coding DNA: TGTGCCGGGGGCCTGCCCCAAGAGACCCAGTACTTC. It yields the protein CAGGLPQETQYF. The rearrangement uses TRBV6-2 or TRBV6-3 and TRBJ2-5; the D gene is possibly TRBD1 (6 bases). V was pared by 11 bases and J by 1 base, with 11 bases between. The CDR3 runs 12 residues. CDR1 and CDR2 from the germline V gene are MNHEY and SVGEGT.

This clonotype was seen more than once but under ten times. The chain combines TRBV20-1 with TRBJ1-1, with a possible D match to TRBD1 (5 bases). The length of the CDR3 is 14 residues. The germline V and J ends were trimmed by 7 bases and 1 base, with 16 bases remaining between them. Germline CDR1 reads DFQATT; CDR2 reads SNEGSKA (reference sequence). CDR3 nucleotides: TGCAGTGTCAAGAGGGCAGGGACGAACACTGAAGCTTTCTTT. It encodes CSVKRAGTNTEAFF.

Judged by abundance, this clonotype is medium-sized (0.01 to 0.1%). V usage is TRBV15 and J usage is TRBJ2-1; D might be TRBD2 (5 bases). CDR3 length: 15 residues. CDR1 LNHNV and CDR2 YYDKDF come from the germline V gene (reference sequence). V lost 0 bases, J lost 10 bases, and 16 bases lay in between. The DNA for the CDR3 is TGTGCCACCAGCAGAGATCGCGCTAGCCCTAGGGAGCAGTTCTTC. It codes for CATSRDRASPREQFF. The full variable domain, rest sourced from reference TRBV15 and TRBJ2-1, is DAMVIQNPRYQVTQFGKPVTLSCSQTLNHNVMYWYQQKSSQAPKLLFHYYDKDFNNEADTPDNFQSRRPNTSFCFLDIRSPGLGDTAMYLCATSRDRASPREQFFGPGTRLTVL.

The chain carries TRBV11-2 and TRBJ2-7; D is perhaps TRBD2 (5 bases). Trimming removed 5 bases from V and 3 bases from J, with 17 bases in between. The CDR3 is made up of 15 amino acids. CDR1 is SGHAT and CDR2 is FQNNGV in the germline V gene. CDR3 in DNA: TGTGCCAGCAGCCCCGACCTTAGAGGAGGCTACGAGCAGTACTTC. Translation: CASSPDLRGGYEQYF.

The rearrangement links TRBV9 to TRBJ2-5, with TRBD2 as a possible D gene (6 bases). Trimming stripped 0 bases from V and 4 bases from J, with 13 bases between. CDR1 is SGDLS, CDR2 YYNGEE, per germline. There are 15 residues in the CDR3. This chain's CDR3 is CASSVEAGKGETQYF. The CDR3 nucleotides read TGTGCCAGCAGCGTAGAGGCGGGGAAGGGAGAGACCCAGTACTTC.

The rearrangement joins TRBV27 to TRBJ1-3; no reliable D call. Trimming removed 6 bases at V and 0 bases at J, with 9 bases between. The CDR3 is 14 amino acids. Looked up from germline, CDR1 is MNHEY and CDR2 is SMNVEV (reference sequence). The CDR3 sequence is CASRQQVSGNTIYF. The CDR3 DNA reads as TGTGCCAGCAGGCAACAAGTCTCTGGAAACACCATATATTTT.

The chain carries TRBV28 and TRBJ2-4; 11 bases fit TRBD2. The CDR3 covers 17 residues. The junction had 6 bases not matched to a gene; V was cut back by 5 bases and J by 0 bases. Germline CDR1 is MDHEN and CDR2 is SYDVKM. CDR3 sequence reads: CASSPGLAVLAKNIQYF. CDR3 nucleotide sequence: TGTGCCAGCAGTCCGGGACTAGCGGTACTAGCCAAAAACATTCAGTACTTC.

The chain joins TRBV5-4 to TRBJ1-2, with a possible D match to TRBD1 (6 bases). V was pared by 0 bases and J by 7 bases, with 10 bases between. This CDR3 has 13 amino acids. CDR1 and CDR2 (germline): SGHNT, YYREEE (reference sequence). CDR3 protein: CASSLDQGIGYTF. Here the CDR3 DNA reads TGTGCCAGCAGCTTGGACCAGGGGATTGGCTACACCTTC.

The rearrangement joins TRBV9 to TRBJ2-2; D may be TRBD2 (5 bases). Germline CDR1 reads SGDLS; CDR2 reads YYNGEE. The CDR3 has 13 residues. The V and J ends lost 2 bases and 7 bases respectively, with 9 bases between them. The CDR3 spells CASSVGRGGELFF. CDR3 coding DNA: TGTGCCAGCAGCGTTGGCCGGGGCGGGGAGCTGTTTTTT.

This clonotype is termed medium-sized. The chain joins TRBV6-1 to TRBJ1-2; tentatively, D is TRBD1 (5 bases). V gave up 7 bases and J gave up 5 bases, with 20 bases separating them. The germline V gene has CDR1 MNHNS and CDR2 SASEGT. The CDR3 totals 15 residues. CDR3 region: CASNSPPGLGYGYTF. Here the CDR3 DNA reads TGTGCCAGCAACTCCCCTCCGGGACTTGGTTATGGCTACACCTTC.

This clonotype showed up just a few times. This rearrangement joins TRBV6-2 or TRBV6-3 to TRBJ1-2; D gene uncertain. The CDR3 runs 13 residues. CDR1 is MNHEY, CDR2 SVGEGT, per germline. With 5 bases removed from V and 6 bases from J, the gap between germline ends came to 13 bases. The CDR3 loop is CASSTPPPNGYTF. The CDR3, as DNA: TGTGCCAGCAGTACACCACCCCCCAATGGCTACACCTTC.

This clonotype was detected a few times. The chain has TRBV15 and TRBJ1-2, with D perhaps matching TRBD1 (5 bases). Germline V gene data show CDR1 as LNHNV and CDR2 as YYDKDF (reference sequence). V was shortened by 2 bases and J by 3 bases, with 16 bases between the two germline ends. The CDR3 spans 16 residues. Here the CDR3 reads CATSRRLGRGDYGYTF. In nucleotides, the CDR3 is TGTGCCACCAGCAGACGCCTAGGGCGGGGGGACTATGGCTACACCTTC.

The sample holds a few counts of this clonotype. The chain carries TRBV15 and TRBJ2-3; D unresolved. V lost 8 bases and J lost 2, with 11 bases in between. CDR1 LNHNV and CDR2 YYDKDF come from the germline V gene (reference sequence). This CDR3 spans 13 amino acids. The CDR3 spells CATGIRITDTQYF. CDR3 in DNA: TGTGCCACCGGGATCAGAATCACAGATACGCAGTATTTT.

The chain employs TRBV7-2 and TRBJ2-5; weak D call: TRBD2 (6 bases). The germline gives CDR1 SGHTA, CDR2 FQGNSA. This CDR3 spans 15 amino acids. V lost 3 bases and J 4 bases, leaving 15 bases between the germline ends. The CDR3 region is CASSFIPGVGETQYF. The CDR3 region has the DNA TGTGCCAGCAGCTTTATTCCGGGAGTGGGAGAGACCCAGTACTTC.

V gene TRBV11-2 combines with J gene TRBJ2-3; no clear D. This CDR3 has 15 amino acids. V shed 2 bases and J shed 0 bases, with 9 bases lying between them. Germline V gene lookup returns CDR1 SGHAT and CDR2 FQNNGV. The CDR3: CASSLRPISTDTQYF. The CDR3 region has the DNA TGTGCCAGCAGCTTAAGACCAATAAGCACAGATACGCAGTATTTT.

Only a few counts were recorded for this clonotype. The chain uses TRBV20-1 and TRBJ2-2; 9 positions match TRBD1. J lost 4 bases, V lost 6 bases, and 9 bases had no gene match. Germline lookup yields CDR1 DFQATT and CDR2 SNEGSKA (reference sequence). The CDR3 consists of 15 residues. In DNA form, the CDR3 reads TGCAGTGCCTCCGGGACAGGGATTCGCACCGGGGAGCTGTTTTTT. Residues: CSASGTGIRTGELFF.

By share of the sample, this clonotype is medium-sized. V gene TRBV28 combines with J gene TRBJ2-2, with D possibly matching TRBD1 (6 bases). The ends were cut back, 11 bases at V and 6 bases at J, with 19 bases in the middle. This CDR3 region has 14 residues. Looked up from germline, CDR1 is MDHEN and CDR2 is SYDVKM. CDR3 bases: TGTGCCGCATCCAGGGGAACTTTGGCCGGGGAGCTGTTTTTT. Encoded protein: CAASRGTLAGELFF.

This clonotype was detected a few times. In DNA, the CDR3 is TGTGCCAGTAGTATATTCCCGCGTAGCTCTTATGGCTACACCTTC. It codes for CASSIFPRSSYGYTF. The chain carries TRBV19 and TRBJ1-2; D is ambiguous. Germline loops: CDR1 LNHDA, CDR2 SQIVND (reference sequence). Trimming removed 2 bases from V and 5 bases from J, with 15 bases in between. This CDR3 region has 15 residues. Full variable domain (rest looked up from reference TRBV19 and TRBJ1-2): DGGITQSPKYLFRKEGQNVTLSCEQNLNHDAMYWYRQDPGQGLRLIYYSQIVNDFQKGDIAEGYSVSREKKESFPLTVTSAQKNPTAFYLCASSIFPRSSYGYTFGSGTRLTVV.

The rearrangement uses TRBV27 and TRBJ2-7; 7 bases map to TRBD2. CDR3 length equals 15 residues. V was pared by 5 bases and J by 12 bases, with 19 bases of the junction left unmatched. The germline CDR1 and CDR2 sequences are MNHEY and SMNVEV (reference sequence). CDR3 residues: CASSLMPRLAVTWYF. CDR3 coding DNA: TGTGCCAGCAGTCTTATGCCTCGGCTAGCGGTTACATGGTACTTC.

This clonotype turned up a few times. A junction end diverges from the germline sequence, so it may reflect a read error. This sequence joins TRBV7-7 and TRBJ2-5, with 10 bases that match TRBD2. Germline CDR1 SSHAT, CDR2 FNYEAQ (reference sequence). The CDR3 runs to 14 residues. CDR3 in amino acids: CASSRAGGAGTQYF. CDR3 sequence (DNA): TGTGCTAGCAGCCGAGCGGGAGGGGCAGGGACCCAGTACTTC.

By share, this clonotype counts as medium-sized (0.01 to 0.1%). CDR3 coding DNA: TGTGCCAGCAGCTTAGTTTACGAGCAGTACTTC. It is translated as CASSLVYEQYF. The V gene is TRBV7-2, the J gene TRBJ2-7, with unresolved D. This CDR3 comprises 11 residues. V lost 1 base and J lost 4, with 2 bases in between. From germline, CDR1 is SGHTA and CDR2 FQGNSA. The complete variable domain, with remaining parts taken from reference TRBV7-2 and TRBJ2-7, reads GAGVSQSPSNKVTEKGKDVELRCDPISGHTALYWYRQSLGQGLEFLIYFQGNSAPDKSGLPSDRFSAERTGGSVSTLTIQRTQQEDSAVYLCASSLVYEQYFGPGTRLTVT.

This clonotype is deemed medium-sized. J is TRBJ1-2 and V is TRBV15, with a possible D match to TRBD1 (6 bases). The length of the CDR3 is 14 residues. V dropped 0 bases and J dropped 2 bases, with 7 bases sitting between them. Germline CDR1 is LNHNV and CDR2 is YYDKDF (reference sequence). CDR3 region: CATSRDGGNYGYTF. The CDR3 DNA reads TGTGCCACCAGCAGAGATGGGGGCAACTATGGCTACACCTTC.